A selection of T cell receptor beta chains follows, all from one sample in a study of blood T cell repertoires in COVID-19. Sequencing was performed with immunoSEQ multiplex PCR; in TCRdb, only in-frame clones are kept and a portion is missing. The sample lists roughly 100,000 clones, about 80% occurring once. Sample: peripheral blood. These receptor sequences come from a human donor in a cohort sampled during active COVID-19. Each CDR3 is given with its conserved first and last residue.

v_call,j_call,cdr3_aa
TRBV19,TRBJ2-7,CASSRSGDTYEQYF
TRBV4-1,TRBJ2-3,CASSQGGAGGPTDTQYF
TRBV7-9,TRBJ2-1,CASSLAGGGTHNEQFF
TRBV7-2,TRBJ1-2,CASSSTPGGFYGYTF
TRBV2,TRBJ2-7,CASSERLDRPYEQYF
TRBV29-1,TRBJ2-5,CSVKTGGQTQYF
TRBV5-6,TRBJ1-2,CASSLYPRDRGPPNYGYTF
TRBV28,TRBJ2-5,CASSLSQGHQETQYF
TRBV9,TRBJ2-1,CASSGIRDRGGLAPMGQFF
TRBV11-2,TRBJ2-7,CASTGRDRGYEQYF
TRBV11-2,TRBJ2-3,CASSLDRGGADTQYF
TRBV5-1,TRBJ1-1,CASSLEGTVNEAFF
TRBV18,TRBJ1-2,CASSPTGLYGYTF
TRBV7-6,TRBJ1-3,CASSPGQSSSGNTIYF
TRBV7-9,TRBJ1-4,CASSFVQGDEKLFF
TRBV10-3,TRBJ2-1,CAINRQENNEQFF
TRBV3-1/TRBV3-2,TRBJ2-7,CASSPSSGGPYEQYF
TRBV2,TRBJ1-3,CASSERDSGNTIYF
TRBV19,TRBJ1-1,CASLGLGTEAFF
TRBV6-6,TRBJ1-2,CASRPQGSGYGYTF
TRBV11-2,TRBJ2-4,CASSWGGRAKNIQYF
TRBV7-3,TRBJ2-1,CASSLSLAGGWNEQFF
TRBV19,TRBJ1-1,CASSERQGTEAFF
TRBV11-3,TRBJ1-6,CASSSLGTGVNSPLHF
TRBV20-1,TRBJ2-2,CSASRDSTGSGELFF
TRBV5-1,TRBJ2-2,CASSLNRGDTGELFF
TRBV12-3/TRBV12-4,TRBJ2-7,CASSRDRGGEQYF
TRBV5-1,TRBJ1-3,CASSPGLIQSSGNTIYF
TRBV19,TRBJ1-1,CASSKVSPNTEAFF
TRBV2,TRBJ2-7,CASSEARDRNFYF
TRBV11-1,TRBJ2-2,CASSAGVGSGELFF
TRBV6-5,TRBJ1-3,CATSGVSGNTIYF